This T cell receptor beta chain originates from a study of CD8 T cells in ankylosing spondylitis. With molecular barcodes, quantitative 5'-RACE was used to make the TCR beta libraries. TCRdb independently ran MiXCR on the 5' RACE reads; one entry per CDR3 protein. This sample carries some 140,000 distinct CDR3 sequences, 15% to 20% of them seen once, and the ten largest clones take roughly 30%. This clonotype was counted a few times. Its antigen is as yet unknown. Study-level points and caveats: A TCR beta motif of eight highly homologous variants appeared characteristic of ankylosing spondylitis blood. Clones tied to disease were said to be significantly enriched in matched ankylosing spondylitis synovial fluid. Disease-linked clones, CD8+, were relatively rare in peripheral blood.

The germline V gene encodes CDR1 SGDLS and CDR2 YYNGEE. Trimming removed 5 bases at V and 0 bases at J, with 6 bases between. The CDR3 contains 14 residues. Sequencing input: blood, either unsorted or a sorted T cell fraction (not recorded which). The TCR comes from a male donor with ankylosing spondylitis. The rearrangement joins TRBV9 to TRBJ2-6; D unresolved. The CDR3 sequence is CASRDHSGANVLTF. The DNA for the CDR3 is TGTGCCAGCAGGGACCACTCTGGGGCCAACGTCCTGACTTTC.